The next 10 T cell receptor beta chains were all read from a single sample in a study of vaccination and CD4 T cells after COVID-19. Described treatment: approximately nine-day PBMC culture with coronavirus spike peptide pools or control peptides (ViraFEST assay). No antigen is known for these receptors. Cultured CD4+ T cell DNA was sequenced using the Oncomine TCR Beta short-read assay. MiXCR was run by TCRdb on the PCR reads, yielding one entry per CDR3 protein. The sample lists about 18,000 distinct CDR3 sequences; around 56% were seen once. The input for sequencing was CD4+ T cells from blood, cultured in vitro, taken before SARS-CoV-2 vaccination. Receptors originate from a human donor who had recovered from COVID-19.

V usage is TRBV20-1 and J usage is TRBJ2-3, with TRBD2 matching over 7 bases. The CDR3 contains 15 residues. The trim removed 7 bases at V and 3 bases at J, leaving 13 bases unmatched. Germline V gene lookup returns CDR1 DFQATT and CDR2 SNEGSKA (reference sequence). The CDR3 sequence is CSVSLGEGGTDTQYF. The CDR3, as DNA: TGCAGTGTTAGTCTCGGGGAGGGCGGGACAGATACGCAGTATTTT.

This clonotype was counted a few times. The V and J genes are TRBV20-1 and TRBJ1-5; 7 positions agree with TRBD1. Germline lookup yields CDR1 DFQATT and CDR2 SNEGSKA (reference sequence). The CDR3 consists of 12 residues. The chain's CDR3 is CSVGTVNQPQHF. In DNA form, the CDR3 reads TGCAGCGTAGGGACAGTGAATCAGCCCCAGCATTTT.

The CDR3 sequence: CASSPGHGRSYEQYF. The CDR3 DNA reads as TGTGCCAGCAGCCCGGGACACGGGAGGTCCTACGAGCAGTACTTC. The V call is TRBV28, the J call TRBJ2-7, with a weak D call TRBD2 (7 bases). Trimming took 6 bases from V and 1 from J, leaving 16 bases between them. Germline V gene data show CDR1 as MDHEN and CDR2 as SYDVKM. This CDR3 contains 15 residues.

The chain has TRBV6-2 or TRBV6-3 and TRBJ2-6; unclear D gene. Germline V CDR1 and CDR2: MNHEY, SVGEGT. The CDR3 is made up of 14 amino acids. Trimming took 4 bases from V and 2 from J, leaving 6 bases between them. The DNA of the CDR3 is TGTGCCAGCAGTTTCATCCCTGGGGCCAACGTCCTGACTTTC. It translates to CASSFIPGANVLTF.

This clonotype appeared once. The rearrangement links TRBV18 to TRBJ1-2; D is unclear. Trimming shortened V by 6 bases and J by 7 bases, and 12 bases separated the two germline ends. The CDR3 covers 12 residues. Germline V gene lookup returns CDR1 KGHSH and CDR2 LQKENI. CDR3: CASSSSGFGYTF. CDR3 nucleotides: TGTGCCAGCTCCTCTTCGGGTTTTGGCTACACCTTC. Together with reference TRBV18 and TRBJ1-2, the CDR3 gives the full variable domain: NAGVMQNPRHLVRRRGQEARLRCSPMKGHSHVYWYRQLPEEGLKFMVYLQKENIIDESGMPKERFSAEFPKEGPSILRIQQVVRGDSAAYFCASSSSGFGYTFGSGTRLTVV.

This chain links TRBV27 with TRBJ2-6; D is unresolved. Per germline, CDR1 MNHEY and CDR2 SMNVEV (reference sequence). CDR3 length: 14 residues. Trimming shortened V by 5 bases and J by 2 bases, and 7 bases separated the two germline ends. In DNA form, the CDR3 reads TGTGCCAGCAGTGCCTCCCCTGGGGCCAACGTCCTGACTTTC. Its protein is CASSASPGANVLTF.

The chain has TRBV28 and TRBJ2-1; no reliable D call. The V end was cut by 3 bases, the J end by 10 bases, with 13 bases between. The CDR3 is 13 amino acids. Looked up from germline, CDR1 is MDHEN and CDR2 is SYDVKM. The DNA of the CDR3 is TGTGCCAGCAGTTTTCAGGCACAATGGGAGCAGTTCTTC. It yields the protein CASSFQAQWEQFF.

V and J are TRBV20-1 and TRBJ2-7, with D perhaps being TRBD1 or TRBD2 (5 bases each). CDR3 length equals 15 residues. V gave up 4 bases and J gave up 4 bases, with 20 bases separating them. Germline values: CDR1 DFQATT, CDR2 SNEGSKA (reference sequence). The CDR3 loop is CSAKGPFGTNYEQYF. CDR3 sequence (DNA): TGCAGTGCTAAGGGTCCGTTTGGGACCAATTACGAGCAGTACTTC.

The chain is built from TRBV6-4 and TRBJ2-3; D not certain. The CDR3 extends over 13 amino acids. Germline V gene lookup returns CDR1 MRHNA and CDR2 SNTAGT. V lost 4 bases and J lost 0, with 5 bases in between. The CDR3 is CASSVSSTDTQYF. For the CDR3, the DNA is TGTGCCAGCAGTGTCTCCAGCACAGATACGCAGTATTTT.

The chain combines TRBV20-1 with TRBJ2-1; TRBD2 matches at 11 bases. Germline V gives CDR1 DFQATT, CDR2 SNEGSKA (reference sequence). Losses at the gene ends were 4 bases for V and 4 bases for J; bases not matched to a gene: 6. The length of the CDR3 is 15 residues. The CDR3 spells CSAKLAGEGYNEQFF. The CDR3 nucleotides are TGCAGTGCTAAACTAGCGGGAGAGGGGTACAATGAGCAGTTCTTC.